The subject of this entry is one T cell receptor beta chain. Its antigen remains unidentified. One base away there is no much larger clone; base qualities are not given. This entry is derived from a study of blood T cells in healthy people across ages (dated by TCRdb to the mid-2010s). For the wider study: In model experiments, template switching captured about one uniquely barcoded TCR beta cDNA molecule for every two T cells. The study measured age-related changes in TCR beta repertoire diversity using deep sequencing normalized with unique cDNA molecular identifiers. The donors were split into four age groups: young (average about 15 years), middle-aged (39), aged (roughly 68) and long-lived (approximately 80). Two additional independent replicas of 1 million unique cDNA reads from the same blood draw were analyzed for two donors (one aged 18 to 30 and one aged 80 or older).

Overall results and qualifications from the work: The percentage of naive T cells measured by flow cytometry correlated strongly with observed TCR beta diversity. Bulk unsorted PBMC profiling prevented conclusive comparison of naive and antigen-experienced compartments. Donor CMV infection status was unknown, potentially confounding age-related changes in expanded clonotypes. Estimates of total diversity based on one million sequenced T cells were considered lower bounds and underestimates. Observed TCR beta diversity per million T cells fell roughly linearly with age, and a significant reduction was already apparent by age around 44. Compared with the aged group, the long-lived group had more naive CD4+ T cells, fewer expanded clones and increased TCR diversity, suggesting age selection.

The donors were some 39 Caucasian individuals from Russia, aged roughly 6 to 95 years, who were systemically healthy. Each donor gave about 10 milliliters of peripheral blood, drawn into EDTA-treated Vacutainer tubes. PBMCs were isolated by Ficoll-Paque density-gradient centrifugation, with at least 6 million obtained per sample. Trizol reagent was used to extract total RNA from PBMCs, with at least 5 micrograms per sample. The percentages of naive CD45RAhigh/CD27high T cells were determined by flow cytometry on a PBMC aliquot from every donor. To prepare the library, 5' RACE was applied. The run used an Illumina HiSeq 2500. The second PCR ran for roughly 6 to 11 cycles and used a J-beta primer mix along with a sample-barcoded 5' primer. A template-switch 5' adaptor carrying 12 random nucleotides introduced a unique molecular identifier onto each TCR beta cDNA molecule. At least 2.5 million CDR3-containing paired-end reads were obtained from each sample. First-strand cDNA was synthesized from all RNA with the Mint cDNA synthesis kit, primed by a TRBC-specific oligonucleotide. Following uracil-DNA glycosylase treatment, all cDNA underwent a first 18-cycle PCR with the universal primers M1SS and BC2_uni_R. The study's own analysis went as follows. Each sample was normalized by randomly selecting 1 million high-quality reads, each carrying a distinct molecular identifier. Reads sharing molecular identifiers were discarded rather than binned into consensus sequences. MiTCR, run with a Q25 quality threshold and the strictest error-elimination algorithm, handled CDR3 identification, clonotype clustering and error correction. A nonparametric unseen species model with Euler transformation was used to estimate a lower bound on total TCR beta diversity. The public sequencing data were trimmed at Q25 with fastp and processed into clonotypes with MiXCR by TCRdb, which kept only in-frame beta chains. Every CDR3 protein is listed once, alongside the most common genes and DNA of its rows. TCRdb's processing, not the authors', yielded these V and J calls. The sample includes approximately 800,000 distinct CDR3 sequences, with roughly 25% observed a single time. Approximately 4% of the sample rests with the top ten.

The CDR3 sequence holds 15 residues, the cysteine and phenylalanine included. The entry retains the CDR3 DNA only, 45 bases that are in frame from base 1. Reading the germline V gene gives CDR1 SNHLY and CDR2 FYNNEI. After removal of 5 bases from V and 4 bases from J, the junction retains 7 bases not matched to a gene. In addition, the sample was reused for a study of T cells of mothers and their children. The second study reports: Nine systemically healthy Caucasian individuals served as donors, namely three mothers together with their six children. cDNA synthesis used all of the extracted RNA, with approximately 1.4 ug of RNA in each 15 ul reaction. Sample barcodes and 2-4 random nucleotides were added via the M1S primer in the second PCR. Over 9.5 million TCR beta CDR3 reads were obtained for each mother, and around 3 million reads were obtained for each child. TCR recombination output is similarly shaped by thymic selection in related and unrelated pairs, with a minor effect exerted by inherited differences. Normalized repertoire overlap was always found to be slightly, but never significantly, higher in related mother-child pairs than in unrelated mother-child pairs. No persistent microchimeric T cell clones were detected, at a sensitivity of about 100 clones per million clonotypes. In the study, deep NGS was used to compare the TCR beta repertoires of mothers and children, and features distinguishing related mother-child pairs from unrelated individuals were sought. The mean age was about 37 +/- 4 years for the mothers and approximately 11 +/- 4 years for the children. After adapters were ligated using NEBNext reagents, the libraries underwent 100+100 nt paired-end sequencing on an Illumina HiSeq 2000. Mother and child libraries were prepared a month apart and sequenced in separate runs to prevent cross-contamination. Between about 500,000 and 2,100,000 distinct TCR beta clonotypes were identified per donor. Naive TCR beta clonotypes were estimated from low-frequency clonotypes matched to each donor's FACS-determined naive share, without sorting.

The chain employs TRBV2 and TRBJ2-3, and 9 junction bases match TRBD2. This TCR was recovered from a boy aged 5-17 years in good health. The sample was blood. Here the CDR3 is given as CASSYSGSAADTQYF. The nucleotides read TGTGCCAGCAGTTATAGCGGGAGTGCGGCAGATACGCAGTATTTT.